The 6 T cell receptor beta chains presented below share a single source sample, sequenced in a study of CD8+CD57+ T cells in acquired aplastic anemia. Genomic DNA provided the template from which TCR beta VDJ and CDR3 profiles were obtained. TCRdb recomputed calls from the reads with MiXCR, one row per CDR3 protein. The data contain 200,000 to 250,000 distinct CDR3 sequences, about 59% of them singletons. Sequencing was performed on sorted CD4+, CD8+, or CD8+CD57+ T cells (not recorded which) from PBMCs. The source is a human donor in good health.

V usage is TRBV7-2 and J usage is TRBJ2-3, with D unclear. The CDR3 sequence is 14 residues long. Trimming took 2 bases from V and 1 from J, leaving 7 bases between them. In germline, CDR1 is SGHTA, CDR2 FQGNSA. The CDR3, as DNA: TGTGCCAGCAGCTTAAAATTGGGCACAGATACGCAGTATTTT. Its protein product is CASSLKLGTDTQYF.

This clonotype was seen just once. V gene TRBV20-1 combines with J gene TRBJ1-1, with a possible D match to TRBD1 (6 bases). V was trimmed by 6 bases and J by 5 bases, leaving 16 bases between them. Germline loops: CDR1 DFQATT, CDR2 SNEGSKA (reference sequence). The CDR3 has 13 amino acids. The CDR3 sequence: CSARGQTGTEAFF. The CDR3 nucleotides read TGCAGTGCCCGTGGACAGACGGGTACTGAAGCTTTCTTT.

V is TRBV19 and J is TRBJ1-5, with 11 bases matching TRBD1. The CDR3 spans 16 residues. Looked up from germline, CDR1 is LNHDA and CDR2 is SQIVND (reference sequence). Trimming cost V 7 bases and J 6 bases; bases outside gene matches: 11. Here the CDR3 reads CASTRQDRGHLQPQHF. CDR3 sequence (DNA): TGTGCCAGTACCAGACAGGACAGGGGGCACCTTCAGCCCCAGCATTTT.

Remarks on this clonotype: Germline is not matched at one junction end, which may reflect a read error. The V and J genes are TRBV7-2 and TRBJ2-7; possible D gene TRBD1, 5 bases. The germline CDR1 and CDR2 sequences are SGHTA and FQGNSA. The CDR3 covers 16 residues. CDR3 residues: CASSLAKVRQNYEQYF. In nucleotides, the CDR3 is TGTGCCAGCAGCTTAGCGAAGGTACGACAGAACTACGAACAGTACTTC.

The chain combines TRBV10-2 with TRBJ1-1; the D gene is possibly TRBD1 (5 bases). The V gene lost 6 bases and the J gene lost 1 base, with 9 bases spanning the gap. CDR1 WSHSY and CDR2 SAAADI come from the germline V gene. The CDR3 loop spans 13 amino acids. This chain's CDR3 is CASSETGNTEAFF. The CDR3 DNA sequence: TGCGCCAGCAGCGAAACAGGGAACACTGAAGCTTTCTTT.

The chain uses TRBV9 and TRBJ1-2; D is unclear. The V end lost 3 bases, the J end lost 3 bases, and 9 bases lay between the germline ends. The CDR3 has 13 amino acids. Germline V gives CDR1 SGDLS, CDR2 YYNGEE. The CDR3 coding sequence is TGTGCCAGCAGCGCCCGGGCGGACTATGGCTACACCTTC. It is translated as CASSARADYGYTF. Using reference TRBV9 and TRBJ1-2 for the parts outside the CDR3, the full variable domain is DSGVTQTPKHLITATGQRVTLRCSPRSGDLSVYWYQQSLDQGLQFLIQYYNGEERAKGNILERFSAQQFPDLHSELNLSSLELGDSALYFCASSARADYGYTFGSGTRLTVV.